These 19 T cell receptor beta chains were sequenced from one sample in a study of CD8 T cells in ankylosing spondylitis. Each CDR3 protein is one row after TCRdb ran MiXCR on the 5' RACE reads. The table lists about 240,000 distinct CDR3 sequences, 8.2% of them singletons. Sequenced input: blood, either unsorted or a sorted T cell fraction (not recorded which). Receptor source: a female donor with ankylosing spondylitis or in good health (not recorded which).

Many counts were recorded for this clonotype. The chain recombines TRBV7-9 with TRBJ1-1; D might be TRBD1 (5 bases). This CDR3 contains 17 residues. CDR1 is SEHNR and CDR2 is FQNEAQ in the germline V gene (reference sequence). V was cut by 4 bases and J by 0 bases, with 18 bases left in between. The CDR3 coding sequence is TGTGCCAGCAGCTCGTTCCAGGGATTGGACATGAACACTGAAGCTTTCTTT. Residues: CASSSFQGLDMNTEAFF.

At least ten counts were recorded for this clonotype. CDR3 DNA sequence: TGTGCCAGCACCCTACCGGGACAGGGAACGGCCGGGGAGCTGTTTTTT. It encodes CASTLPGQGTAGELFF. V is TRBV12-3 or TRBV12-4 and J is TRBJ2-2, with 9 bases matching TRBD1. The junction had 12 bases not matched to a gene; V was cut back by 7 bases and J by 6 bases. The CDR3 has 16 amino acids.

This clonotype was picked up many times. A read error may produce the germline difference seen at one junction end. This chain's CDR3 is CSGGAGGPSHNEQFF. In nucleotides, the CDR3 is TGCAGCGGTGGAGCGGGAGGGCCCTCCCACAATGAGCAGTTCTTC. The chain couples TRBV29-1 to TRBJ2-1; 10 nucleotides align to TRBD2. Germline CDR1 is SQVTM and CDR2 is ANQGSEA. The CDR3 loop spans 15 amino acids.

This clonotype was detected ten times or more. The V call is TRBV10-3, the J call TRBJ1-1; D not certain. V was shortened by 4 bases and J by 0 bases, with 12 bases between the two germline ends. The CDR3 sequence is 15 residues long. Germline CDR1 is ENHRY and CDR2 is SYGVKD. The CDR3 spells CAISGVERMNTEAFF. Written as DNA, the CDR3 is TGTGCCATCAGTGGGGTGGAACGGATGAACACTGAAGCTTTCTTT.

This clonotype was found many times. This rearrangement joins TRBV5-1 to TRBJ2-6; D is uncertain. This CDR3 contains 15 residues. The V gene's germline CDR1 is SGHRS and CDR2 YFSETQ. Trimming pared 0 bases from V and 0 bases from J, leaving 4 bases between. CDR3 sequence reads: CASSLADSGANVLTF. In DNA, the CDR3 is TGCGCCAGCAGCTTGGCCGACTCTGGGGCCAACGTCCTGACTTTC.

This chain uses TRBV11-2 with TRBJ2-4; D not certain. The CDR3 totals 15 residues. Trimming pared 5 bases from V and 5 bases from J, leaving 16 bases between. Germline V lookup: CDR1 SGHAT, CDR2 FQNNGV. The CDR3 region has the DNA TGTGCCAGCAGCGACGGTTGGGCAGGACAAAACATTCAGTACTTC. Encoded protein: CASSDGWAGQNIQYF.

The V call is TRBV18, the J call TRBJ1-1, with D uncertain. CDR3 size: 15 residues. The V end lost 3 bases, the J end lost 1 base, and 12 bases lay between the germline ends. Germline lookup yields CDR1 KGHSH and CDR2 LQKENI. CDR3 bases: TGTGCCAGCTCACCCCTGGCGGAGCAGAACACTGAAGCTTTCTTT. Translating it yields CASSPLAEQNTEAFF.

CDR3 region: CASSPGTLPAGSGNTIYF. Written as DNA, the CDR3 is TGTGCCAGCAGCCCCGGGACCCTCCCGGCTGGGTCTGGAAACACCATATATTTT. The V call is TRBV11-1, the J call TRBJ1-3; possible D gene TRBD1, 5 bases. The germline V and J ends were trimmed by 5 bases and 1 base, with 21 bases remaining between them. The CDR3 is made up of 18 amino acids. Germline assignment: CDR1 SGHAT and CDR2 FQDESV (reference sequence).

This clonotype has at least ten counts. This chain connects TRBV9 to TRBJ2-2; 8 nucleotides align to TRBD2. J lost 3 bases, V lost 4 bases, and 11 bases had no gene match. Germline-derived CDR1 and CDR2 are SGDLS and YYNGEE. The CDR3 runs 17 residues. The CDR3: CASSSRPGAGDTGELFF. The CDR3 coding sequence is TGTGCCAGCAGCTCCCGGCCGGGAGCGGGAGACACCGGGGAGCTGTTTTTT.

In this sample, this clonotype turned up many times. The DNA for the CDR3 is TGCGCCAGCAGCCAAGAAGGCGCGGGGATGGATACGCAGTATTTT. Protein: CASSQEGAGMDTQYF. The chain has TRBV4-3 and TRBJ2-3; possibly TRBD2 for D (6 bases). The germline V gene encodes CDR1 LGHNA and CDR2 YSLEER. Deletions cut 0 bases from V and 6 bases from J, with 13 bases between. This CDR3 spans 15 amino acids.

This clonotype was seen repeatedly, ten times or more. J is TRBJ1-4 and V is TRBV6-1; the D gene is possibly TRBD1 (5 bases). Germline V gene data show CDR1 as MNHNS and CDR2 as SASEGT. V was shortened by 8 bases and J by 4 bases, with 14 bases between the two germline ends. This CDR3 region has 14 residues. CDR3 bases: TGTGCCAGCGGCTCCGGGGGTGGTAATGAAAAACTGTTTTTT. Amino acid sequence: CASGSGGGNEKLFF.

This clonotype came up many times. The J gene is TRBJ2-1, the V gene TRBV3-1; 8 positions agree with TRBD2. In germline, CDR1 is LGHDT, CDR2 YNNKEL (reference sequence). The CDR3 has 15 residues. V was pared by 0 bases and J by 10 bases, with 8 bases of the junction left unmatched. CDR3 protein: CASSQDQAGDREQFF. In DNA form, the CDR3 reads TGTGCCAGCAGCCAAGATCAAGCGGGAGATCGAGAGCAGTTCTTC.

The chain has TRBV28 and TRBJ2-3; 7 bases agree with TRBD2. Germline V gene lookup returns CDR1 MDHEN and CDR2 SYDVKM. The V segment lost 3 bases and the J segment 1 base; nucleotides outside the gene matches: 13. This CDR3 comprises 18 residues. CDR3 region: CASSFSTSESEGTDTQYF. As DNA, the CDR3 is TGTGCCAGCAGTTTTAGTACTAGCGAAAGCGAGGGCACAGATACGCAGTATTTT.

In its sample, this clonotype was seen many times. The rearrangement joins TRBV15 to TRBJ2-3; 9 bases fit TRBD2. From germline, CDR1 is LNHNV and CDR2 YYDKDF (reference sequence). The trim removed 8 bases at V and 1 base at J, leaving 4 bases unmatched. The CDR3 covers 14 residues. The CDR3 spells CATAAGGGTDTQYF. The CDR3 DNA reads TGTGCCACCGCAGCGGGAGGCGGCACAGATACGCAGTATTTT.

The chain has TRBV5-1 and TRBJ2-3; D call uncertain. Germline values: CDR1 SGHRS, CDR2 YFSETQ. Trimming left V 5 bases short and J 2 bases short, with 15 bases between. There are 15 residues in the CDR3. CDR3 residues: CASSLRQRFTDTQYF. DNA of the CDR3: TGCGCCAGCAGTCTCAGACAACGATTCACAGATACGCAGTATTTT.

This clonotype showed up just a few times. The genes are TRBV7-8 and TRBJ2-5, with 7 nucleotides matching TRBD1. Germline V gives CDR1 SGHVS, CDR2 FQNEAQ. After removal of 5 bases from V and 7 bases from J, the junction contained 10 bases not matched to a gene. CDR3 length: 14 residues. The DNA of the CDR3 is TGTGCCAGCAGCCCTGACAGGGAACTTCGGACCCAGTACTTC. Translated: CASSPDRELRTQYF. Complete variable domain (other parts from reference TRBV7-8 and TRBJ2-5): GAGVSQSPRYKVAKRGQDVALRCDPISGHVSLFWYQQALGQGPEFLTYFQNEAQLDKSGLPSDRFFAERPEGSVSTLKIQRTQQEDSAVYLCASSPDRELRTQYFGPGTRLLVL.

The sample holds many counts of this clonotype. V gene TRBV20-1 combines with J gene TRBJ2-5, with TRBD1 identical over 7 bases. V gave up 5 bases and J gave up 2 bases; unmatched junction bases: 5. The CDR3 covers 13 residues. The V gene's germline CDR1 is DFQATT and CDR2 SNEGSKA (reference sequence). The CDR3 DNA sequence: TGCAGTGCTGCAGAGGGACAGCAAGAGACCCAGTACTTC. Its translation: CSAAEGQQETQYF.

This clonotype came up many times. V is TRBV6-5 and J is TRBJ2-7, with D maybe TRBD1 (6 bases). V dropped 4 bases and J dropped 4 bases, with 11 bases sitting between them. The length of the CDR3 is 13 residues. Germline assignment: CDR1 MNHEY and CDR2 SVGAGI. The CDR3 nucleotides are TGTGCCAGCAGTTTAGTTGGACAGTACGAGCAGTACTTC. This encodes CASSLVGQYEQYF.

This clonotype was seen many times. CDR3 in amino acids: CASRAGYEQYF. The CDR3 DNA follows: TGCGCCAGCAGAGCGGGATACGAGCAGTACTTC. V and J are TRBV10-2 and TRBJ2-7; TRBD2 matches at 7 bases. V shed 6 bases, J shed 4 bases, and the junction held 0 bases outside the gene matches. The CDR3 consists of 11 residues. CDR1 is WSHSY, CDR2 SAAADI, per germline.